This TCR beta chain was profiled in a study of OX40 agonist ivuxolimab in advanced cancers. TCRdb's table, derived via immunoSEQ multiplex PCR, lists solely in-frame clones and lacks some. The sample yields about 120,000 clones, about 94% seen once. The CDR3 has 16 residues. CDR1 and CDR2 from the germline V gene are SGHTA and FQGNSA. Losses at the gene ends were 5 bases for V and 2 bases for J; bases not matched to a gene: 10. Patients with a history of autoimmune disease or on systemic immunosuppression were excluded. The V gene is TRBV7-2, the J gene TRBJ2-7, with 9 bases matching TRBD2. The source was CD4+ or CD8+ T cells sorted from blood, collected in a trial of the OX40 agonist ivuxolimab. The receptor's source is an adult with an advanced solid tumor such as melanoma, head and neck, liver or kidney cancer. This CDR3 reads CASSPPASGGPYEQYF. CDR3 sequence (DNA): TGTGCCAGCAGCCCTCCCGCAAGCGGGGGGCCCTACGAGCAGTACTTC.